This T cell receptor beta chain was obtained from a study of T cell responses to AZD1222 COVID-19 vaccine. Libraries were prepared by immunoSEQ multiplex PCR; TCRdb keeps only in-frame clonotypes and omits some of them. Counted here are around 120,000 clones, 80% to 95% occurring once; the ten biggest clones make up roughly 1%. Trimming took 5 bases from V and 5 from J; bases not matched to a gene: 8. CDR1 and CDR2 from the germline V gene are SGHTA and FQGNSA. CDR3 length equals 15 residues. Details on this clone: No antigen is known for it.

Study observations and caveats: Regions left unmutated in variants are reportedly the target of nearly half of spike-specific TCRs. Donors were mostly white British, more females; clonal diversity possibly underestimated. It was only a handful of AZD1222 recipients who were seropositive at baseline.

This TCR derives from an adult who received the AZD1222 COVID-19 vaccine. V usage is TRBV7-2 and J usage is TRBJ2-7, with 11 bases that match TRBD2. The sequences come from peripheral blood, collected 28 days after the second AZD1222 dose. CDR3 region: CASSPTSGNGNEQYF. For the CDR3, the DNA is TGTGCCAGCAGCCCGACTAGCGGGAATGGAAACGAGCAGTACTTC. Based on the CDR3 plus reference TRBV7-2 and TRBJ2-7, the full variable domain is GAGVSQSPSNKVTEKGKDVELRCDPISGHTALYWYRQSLGQGLEFLIYFQGNSAPDKSGLPSDRFSAERTGGSVSTLTIQRTQQEDSAVYLCASSPTSGNGNEQYFGPGTRLTVT.